This T cell receptor beta chain is from a study of control samples from healthy donors and cancer patients. Measured with immunoSEQ multiplex PCR; TCRdb has only the in-frame clones, and not every one. The table shows around 180,000 clones, with around 88% occurring only once. V lost 4 bases to trimming and J lost 10 bases; unmatched junction nucleotides: 10. The CDR3 has 16 amino acids. Germline lookup yields CDR1 SGHNT and CDR2 YYREEE (reference sequence). Sequencing input: blood. The genes are TRBV5-4 and TRBJ2-3, with TRBD2 identical over 15 bases. This TCR derives from a woman aged 25 to 45 in good health. As DNA, the CDR3 is TGTGCCAGCAGCCCGGGACTAGCGGGAGGTACGTCGGCGCAGTATTTT. Amino acid sequence: CASSPGLAGGTSAQYF.